This T cell receptor beta chain was identified during a study of blood T cells in healthy people across ages. Study-wide results and limits: With unsorted PBMCs, a conclusive comparison of naive versus antigen-experienced cells was not possible. Greater diversity and more naive CD4+ cells were seen in long-lived donors than in aged donors. Naive T cell percentage and TCR beta diversity correlated strongly.

Details on this clonotype: Its specificity is not known. This may be a read error: a much more frequent sequence differs by one nucleotide.

A sample-barcoded 5' primer and a J-beta primer mix were used in a second PCR of roughly 7 to 12 cycles. TCRdb redid the calling of the 5' RACE reads with MiXCR, one entry per CDR3 protein. The table includes some 640,000 distinct CDR3 sequences, about 30% detected once. The length of the CDR3 is 17 residues. Germline CDR1 and CDR2: SGHVS and FNYEAQ. This chain connects TRBV7-6 to TRBJ2-1, with D perhaps assigned TRBD1 or TRBD2 (5 bases each). This clonotype originated in a woman over 75 in good health. Sequenced input: blood. For the CDR3, the DNA is TGTGCCAGCAGCTTAACAATTGTAGGGACCTCATACAATGAGCAGTGCTTC. Amino acids: CASSLTIVGTSYNEQCF.